This entry lists 24 T cell receptor beta chains sequenced from one sample in a study of beta chain features in type 1 diabetes. Every isolated RNA sample was fully reverse transcribed, so sequencing captured expressed TCRB transcripts. Generated by immunoSEQ multiplex PCR, the TCRdb table keeps only in-frame clones and is missing some. The sample includes some 140,000 clones, 7% to 10% of them seen just once. The sequenced sample was central memory CD4+ T cells from blood. The receptors shown here come from a man aged 18-30 years in good health.

The CDR3 loop reads CASSPPPGNYGYTF. In DNA form, the CDR3 reads TGTGCCAGCTCACCACCCCCAGGGAACTATGGCTACACCTTC. The genes are TRBV18 and TRBJ1-2; TRBD1 is a possible D gene (5 bases). The V gene lost 0 bases and the J gene lost 2 bases, with 7 bases spanning the gap. The CDR3 totals 14 residues. Germline V gives CDR1 KGHSH, CDR2 LQKENI.

This clone occurred a few times. The chain joins TRBV10-3 to TRBJ1-5; 7 bases map to TRBD1. Germline lookup yields CDR1 ENHRY and CDR2 SYGVKD. The ends lost 3 bases at V and 0 bases at J; junction bases unmatched: 5. This CDR3 contains 16 residues. The CDR3 DNA reads TGTGCCATCAGTGACCCGACAGGGCCTAGCAATCAGCCCCAGCATTTT. Protein: CAISDPTGPSNQPQHF.

In this sample, this clone turned up a few times. The rearrangement links TRBV7-2 to TRBJ2-5; D is perhaps TRBD2 (6 bases). Germline loops: CDR1 SGHTA, CDR2 FQGNSA. The CDR3 consists of 13 residues. V gave up 4 bases and J gave up 5 bases, with 11 bases separating them. CDR3 amino acids: CASSSSRGETQYF. Here the CDR3 DNA reads TGTGCCAGCAGCTCATCCCGGGGGGAGACCCAGTACTTC. Drawing the rest from reference TRBV7-2 and TRBJ2-5, the complete variable domain is GAGVSQSPSNKVTEKGKDVELRCDPISGHTALYWYRQSLGQGLEFLIYFQGNSAPDKSGLPSDRFSAERTGGSVSTLTIQRTQQEDSAVYLCASSSSRGETQYFGPGTRLLVL.

V and J are TRBV5-6 and TRBJ2-5, with D possibly matching TRBD1 (5 bases). The assigned J gene may be wrong: the sequence end matches TRBJ2-7 better. Germline V lookup: CDR1 SGHDT, CDR2 YYEEEE. There are 15 residues in the CDR3. The CDR3: CASSFGVTRDYEQYF. CDR3 nucleotide sequence: TGTGCCAGCAGCTTCGGTGTCACCAGGGACTACGAGCAGTACTTC.

Only a few counts were recorded for this clone. This chain joins TRBV5-1 and TRBJ1-1, with TRBD1 identical over 7 bases. In germline, CDR1 is SGHRS, CDR2 YFSETQ. The length of the CDR3 is 15 residues. V was clipped by 1 base and J by 5 bases; unmatched bases: 8. As DNA, the CDR3 is TGCGCCAGCAGCTTGCTTCAGGGGGAAGGAACTGAAGCTTTCTTT. Encoded protein: CASSLLQGEGTEAFF.

This clone has a handful of counts. The chain recombines TRBV5-1 with TRBJ2-7, with TRBD1 identical over 10 bases. The CDR3 has 13 residues. With V trimmed by 4 bases and J by 3 bases, 1 base remained unmatched. CDR1 and CDR2 from the germline V gene are SGHRS and YFSETQ. CDR3 residues: CASSGTGDYEQYF. CDR3 coding DNA: TGCGCCAGCAGCGGGACAGGGGACTACGAGCAGTACTTC.

V is TRBV18 and J is TRBJ1-4; 7 bases are a match to TRBD1. CDR3 length: 14 amino acids. The V gene's germline CDR1 is KGHSH and CDR2 LQKENI. Losses at the gene ends were 4 bases for V and 8 bases for J; bases not matched to a gene: 7. The CDR3 bases are TGTGCCAGCTCACTCAGGGGGTTTGAGGAAAAACTGTTTTTT. It translates to CASSLRGFEEKLFF.

This chain connects TRBV7-2 to TRBJ2-7; D may be TRBD2 (5 bases). V lost 1 base and J lost 5, with 6 bases in between. The CDR3 loop spans 12 amino acids. The V gene's germline CDR1 is SGHTA and CDR2 FQGNSA. CDR3 loop: CASSLVGDEQYF. For the CDR3, the DNA is TGTGCCAGCAGCTTAGTCGGGGACGAGCAGTACTTC.

The CDR3 is CASSADRGGEKLFF. CDR3 DNA: TGTGCCAGCAGTGCGGACAGGGGGGGTGAAAAACTGTTTTTT. The V and J genes are TRBV28 and TRBJ1-4; 10 nucleotides align to TRBD1. V shed 5 bases, J shed 7 bases, and the junction held 4 bases outside the gene matches. The CDR3 consists of 14 residues. The germline V gene has CDR1 MDHEN and CDR2 SYDVKM.

The V call is TRBV7-2, the J call TRBJ1-5, with TRBD1 identical over 7 bases. The CDR3 totals 14 residues. Trimming cost V 1 base and J 7 bases; bases outside gene matches: 4. From germline, CDR1 is SGHTA and CDR2 FQGNSA. CDR3 sequence (DNA): TGTGCCAGCAGCTTAGGACAGGGAAACCAGCCCCAGCATTTT. Translation: CASSLGQGNQPQHF.

J is TRBJ2-7 and V is TRBV29-1; 7 bases fit TRBD1. Germline assignment: CDR1 SQVTM and CDR2 ANQGSEA. The CDR3 length is 16 residues. V dropped 8 bases and J dropped 0; count of bases not matched to a gene: 16. The CDR3 nucleotides are TGCAGCCTCTTACTAGACAGGGCGATTAGCTCCTACGAGCAGTACTTC. Its protein is CSLLLDRAISSYEQYF.

This sequence joins TRBV7-8 and TRBJ1-4; D ambiguous. Trimming pared 3 bases from V and 5 bases from J, leaving 10 bases between. Germline CDR1 reads SGHVS; CDR2 reads FQNEAQ. The CDR3 contains 14 residues. The CDR3 region is CASSFSQSNEKLFF. DNA for the CDR3: TGTGCCAGCAGCTTTAGTCAAAGCAATGAAAAACTGTTTTTT.

The V call is TRBV4-2, the J call TRBJ2-3; 8 positions agree with TRBD1. The CDR3 totals 16 residues. V lost 2 bases, J lost 5 bases, and 9 bases stayed unmatched. The germline gives CDR1 LGHNA, CDR2 YNFKEQ. This CDR3 reads CASSQNARGQVDTQYF. Here the CDR3 DNA reads TGTGCCAGCAGCCAAAACGCCAGGGGGCAGGTAGATACGCAGTATTTT.

This rearrangement joins TRBV4-3 to TRBJ2-3; D ambiguous. The CDR3 covers 13 residues. In germline, CDR1 is LGHNA, CDR2 YSLEER. The ends were cut back, 6 bases at V and 2 bases at J, with 9 bases in the middle. CDR3 coding DNA: TGCGCCAGCAGACTGACATTCACAGATACGCAGTATTTT. It specifies CASRLTFTDTQYF.

This clone was detected only a few times. This rearrangement joins TRBV10-3 to TRBJ2-5; TRBD1 matches at 8 bases. This CDR3 spans 13 amino acids. Germline assignment: CDR1 ENHRY and CDR2 SYGVKD. J gave up 4 bases and V 4 bases, and 2 bases lay outside the gene matches. Written as DNA, the CDR3 is TGTGCCATCAGTGCCGGACAGGGAGAGACCCAGTACTTC. Residues: CAISAGQGETQYF.

This clone was picked up a small number of times. J is TRBJ1-6 and V is TRBV30; a weak D match, TRBD1 (5 bases). The V and J ends lost 1 base and 8 bases respectively, with 15 bases between them. Germline CDR1 and CDR2: GTSNPN and SVGIG (reference sequence). This CDR3 spans 15 amino acids. CDR3 DNA: TGTGCCTGGAGTGAAGGGCTCCTAGGGGATTCACCCCTCCACTTT. This gives the protein CAWSEGLLGDSPLHF.

This chain connects TRBV30 to TRBJ1-5; D gene unclear. Trimming removed 0 bases at V and 4 bases at J, with 13 bases between. The germline V gene has CDR1 GTSNPN and CDR2 SVGIG (reference sequence). The CDR3 runs to 15 residues. The CDR3 is CAWSVPISGNQPQHF. The DNA of the CDR3 is TGTGCCTGGAGTGTACCCATTTCAGGAAATCAGCCCCAGCATTTT.

This clone was counted many times. This sequence joins TRBV7-9 and TRBJ2-5; TRBD1 matches at 7 bases. This CDR3 comprises 13 residues. Germline lookup yields CDR1 SEHNR and CDR2 FQNEAQ (reference sequence). J was trimmed by 4 bases and V by 7 bases; bases with no gene match: 6. The CDR3 is CASTPTGLETQYF. DNA for the CDR3: TGTGCCAGCACCCCGACAGGGCTAGAGACCCAGTACTTC.

There are a few counts of this clone. This sequence joins TRBV7-7 and TRBJ2-5, with D maybe TRBD1 (7 bases). The germline gives CDR1 SSHAT, CDR2 FNYEAQ (reference sequence). V dropped 4 bases and J dropped 8 bases, with 14 bases sitting between them. CDR3 length: 13 amino acids. CDR3 coding DNA: TGTGCCAGCAGCTCCACAGGGGAGGATACCCAGTACTTC. Amino acids: CASSSTGEDTQYF. Drawing the rest from reference TRBV7-7 and TRBJ2-5, the complete variable domain is GAGVSQSPRYKVTKRGQDVTLRCDPISSHATLYWYQQALGQGPEFLTYFNYEAQPDKSGLPSDRFSAERPEGSISTLTIQRTEQRDSAMYRCASSSTGEDTQYFGPGTRLLVL.

This chain joins TRBV2 and TRBJ1-2, with 7 bases identical to TRBD1. Germline CDR1 SNHLY, CDR2 FYNNEI. The trim removed 5 bases at V and 5 bases at J, leaving 8 bases unmatched. The CDR3 spans 14 residues. CDR3 protein: CASSSQGEPYGYTF. The CDR3 DNA reads TGTGCCAGCAGTTCGCAGGGGGAACCTTATGGCTACACCTTC.

In its sample, this clone was seen a few times. The chain employs TRBV9 and TRBJ2-5; D gene ambiguous. Germline V gives CDR1 SGDLS, CDR2 YYNGEE. This CDR3 comprises 12 residues. Trimming removed 3 bases from V and 6 bases from J, with 9 bases in between. The CDR3 sequence is CASSANDQTQYF. For the CDR3, the DNA is TGTGCCAGCAGCGCTAACGATCAGACCCAGTACTTC.

The V gene is TRBV7-9, the J gene TRBJ2-7; TRBD2 agrees at 8 bases. Unmatched junction bases numbered 3, after V lost 0 bases and J lost 2 bases. Germline V gene data show CDR1 as SEHNR and CDR2 as FQNEAQ (reference sequence). The CDR3 length is 15 residues. The CDR3 protein is CASSLAFGGAYEQYF. The CDR3 DNA reads as TGTGCCAGCAGCTTAGCTTTCGGGGGGGCCTACGAGCAGTACTTC.

This clone was seen many times. The rearrangement uses TRBV30 and TRBJ1-5, with D unclear. Germline CDR1 reads GTSNPN; CDR2 reads SVGIG (reference sequence). This CDR3 spans 13 amino acids. V gave up 5 bases and J gave up 0 bases, with 8 bases separating them. The CDR3 is CAWAGNSNQPQHF. CDR3 DNA: TGTGCCTGGGCGGGGAATAGCAATCAGCCCCAGCATTTT.

This chain connects TRBV4-2 to TRBJ2-1; no definite D call. Germline lookup yields CDR1 LGHNA and CDR2 YNFKEQ. The CDR3 runs 14 residues. The V end lost 2 bases, the J end lost 10 bases, and 15 bases lay between the germline ends. CDR3 in amino acids: CASSQYGPANEQFF. The CDR3 DNA is TGTGCCAGCAGCCAATATGGCCCCGCCAACGAGCAGTTCTTC.